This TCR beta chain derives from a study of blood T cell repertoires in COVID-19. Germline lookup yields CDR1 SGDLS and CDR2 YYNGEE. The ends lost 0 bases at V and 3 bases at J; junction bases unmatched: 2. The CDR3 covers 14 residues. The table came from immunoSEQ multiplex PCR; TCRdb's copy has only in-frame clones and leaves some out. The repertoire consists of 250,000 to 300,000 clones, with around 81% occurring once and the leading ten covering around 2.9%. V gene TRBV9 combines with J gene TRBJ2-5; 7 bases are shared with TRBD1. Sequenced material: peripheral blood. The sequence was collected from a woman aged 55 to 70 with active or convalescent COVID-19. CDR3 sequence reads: CASSVGTGEETQYF. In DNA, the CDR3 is TGTGCCAGCAGCGTAGGGACAGGTGAAGAGACCCAGTACTTC.